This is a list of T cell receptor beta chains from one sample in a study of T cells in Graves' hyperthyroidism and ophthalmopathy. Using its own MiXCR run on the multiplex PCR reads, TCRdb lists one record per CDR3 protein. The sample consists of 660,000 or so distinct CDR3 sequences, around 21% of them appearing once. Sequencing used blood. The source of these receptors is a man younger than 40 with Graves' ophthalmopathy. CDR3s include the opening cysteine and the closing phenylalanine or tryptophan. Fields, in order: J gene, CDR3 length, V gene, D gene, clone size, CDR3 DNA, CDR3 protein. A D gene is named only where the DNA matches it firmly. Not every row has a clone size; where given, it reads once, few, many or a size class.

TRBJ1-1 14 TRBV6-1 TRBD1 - TGTGCCAGCAGTCGGGACAGGCTATACACTGAAGCTTCCTTT CASSRDRLYTEASF
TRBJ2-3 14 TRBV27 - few TGTGCCAGCAGTTCTAGCCTCGGCACAGATACGCAGTATTTT CASSSSLGTDTQYF
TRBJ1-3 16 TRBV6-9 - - TGTGCCAGCAGTTCCCCAGGGGAGTCCTCTGGAAACACCATATATTTT CASSSPGESSGNTIYF
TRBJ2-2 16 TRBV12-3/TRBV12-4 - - TGTGCCAGCAGTGTAGTTTTCGGGGTCGGAGCCGGGGAGCTGTTTTTT CASSVVFGVGAGELFF
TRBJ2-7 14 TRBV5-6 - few TGTGCCAGCAGCTTCGGCGGGGCCGCCTACGAGCAGTACTTC CASSFGGAAYEQYF
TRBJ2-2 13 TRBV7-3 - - TGTGCCAGCAGCCCCCGGTGGGGTGGGGAGCTGTTTTTT CASSPRWGGELFF
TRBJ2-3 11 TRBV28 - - TGTGCCAGCACCCGCCGGGATACGCAGTATTTT CASTRRDTQYF
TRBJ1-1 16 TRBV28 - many TGTGCCAGCAGTTCGGAGGACGGATATGAAGGCACTGAAGCTTTCTTT CASSSEDGYEGTEAFF
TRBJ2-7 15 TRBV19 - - TGTGCCAGTAGTATATCCGGGAGCGTCCCCTACGAGCAGTACTTC CASSISGSVPYEQYF
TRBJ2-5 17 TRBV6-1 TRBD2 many TGTGCCAGCAGTGAAGTTTCCGGGACTAGCGGCTGGAAGACCCAGTACTTC CASSEVSGTSGWKTQYF
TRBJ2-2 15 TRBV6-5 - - TGTGCCAGCAGTTTCCTTCCCTTGGTTAGCGGGGAGCTGTTTTTT CASSFLPLVSGELFF
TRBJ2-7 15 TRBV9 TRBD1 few TGTGCCAGCAGCGTAACGGGACAGGGTAACCACGAGCAGTACTTC CASSVTGQGNHEQYF
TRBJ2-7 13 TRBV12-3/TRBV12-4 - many TGTGCCAGCGCCTGGGGGATGAGCGGCGAGCAGTACTTC CASAWGMSGEQYF
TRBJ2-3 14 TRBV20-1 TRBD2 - TGCAGTGCTAGAGTGACTAGCGGGGGAGATACGCAGTATTTT CSARVTSGGDTQYF
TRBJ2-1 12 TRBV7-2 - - TGTGCCAGCAGCTTGGGTTTGGGGGGTTGGTTCTTC CASSLGLGGWFF
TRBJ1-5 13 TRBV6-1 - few TGTGCCAGCAGCAATGGCCGGGGTCAGCCCCAGCATTTT CASSNGRGQPQHF
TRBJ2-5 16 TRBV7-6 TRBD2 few TGTGCCAGCAGCCTAACGATATCGGGAGGGGGAGAGACCCAGTACTTC CASSLTISGGGETQYF
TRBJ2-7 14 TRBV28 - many TGTGCCAGCACCCCGTCCGGGAAGTCCCGCGAGCAGTACTTC CASTPSGKSREQYF
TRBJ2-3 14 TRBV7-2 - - TGTGCCAGCAGCTTAGCGCTTCCCTGGGATACGCAGTATTTT CASSLALPWDTQYF
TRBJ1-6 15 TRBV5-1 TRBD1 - TGCGCCAGCAGCTTTGAGACAGGGGGTCTTTCACCCCTCCACTTT CASSFETGGLSPLHF
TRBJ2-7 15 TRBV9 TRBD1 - TGTGCCAGCAGCGTTGGGACAGGGAAAACCTACGAGCAGTACTTC CASSVGTGKTYEQYF
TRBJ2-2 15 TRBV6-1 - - TGTGCCAGCACTCTTCATGTGGGGGACACCGGGGAGCTGTTTTTT CASTLHVGDTGELFF
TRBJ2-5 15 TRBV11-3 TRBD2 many TGTGCCAGCAGCTCCGGACTAGCGGGAGTGGAGACCCAGTACTTC CASSSGLAGVETQYF
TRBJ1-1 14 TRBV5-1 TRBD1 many TGCGCCAGCAGCTTAAGACAGGGAAACACTGAAGCTTTCTTT CASSLRQGNTEAFF
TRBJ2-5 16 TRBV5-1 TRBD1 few TGCGCCAGCAGCTTGACCCCTGGGACAGGGGAAGAGACCCAGTACTTC CASSLTPGTGEETQYF
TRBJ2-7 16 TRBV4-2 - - TGTGCCAGCAGCCAAGATCGGCAGCGGAGTACCTACGAGCAGTACTTC CASSQDRQRSTYEQYF
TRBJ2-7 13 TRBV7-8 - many TGTGCCAGCAGCACATTACTCGCCTACGAGCAGTACTTC CASSTLLAYEQYF
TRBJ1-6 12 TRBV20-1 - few TGCAGTGCCAAACTACAGAATTCACCCCTCCACTTT CSAKLQNSPLHF
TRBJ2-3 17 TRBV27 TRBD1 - TGTGCCAGCAGTTTAGGGTATACGAGGGGGCAGGAAAATACGCAGTATTTT CASSLGYTRGQENTQYF
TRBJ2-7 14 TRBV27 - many TGTGCCAGCAGCTTATCGGGACCCTCCTACGAGCAGTACTTC CASSLSGPSYEQYF
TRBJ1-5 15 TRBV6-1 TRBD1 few TGTGCCAGCAGTTCCTACAGGGGAAACAATCAGCCCCAGCATTTT CASSSYRGNNQPQHF
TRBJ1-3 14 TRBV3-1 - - TGTGCCAGCAGCCTCCGGGACCGGATCAACACCATATATTTT CASSLRDRINTIYF
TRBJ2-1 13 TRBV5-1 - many TGCGCCAGCAGCCAAACGGAGTACAATGAGCAGTTCTTC CASSQTEYNEQFF
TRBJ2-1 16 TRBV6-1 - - TGTGCCAGCAGGGGATCCAATGTGGGCTCCTACAATGAGCAGTTCTTC CASRGSNVGSYNEQFF
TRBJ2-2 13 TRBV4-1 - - TGCGCCAGCAGCGGGGGGAACACCGGGGAGCTGTTTTTT CASSGGNTGELFF
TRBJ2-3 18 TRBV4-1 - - TGCGCCAGCAGCGGGGATGGTACGACTAGTGGTAGTTCTGATACGCAGTATTTT CASSGDGTTSGSSDTQYF
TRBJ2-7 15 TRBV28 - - TGTGCCAGCAGTTCGGCTGGGAGGGGGTCCTACGAGCAGTACTTC CASSSAGRGSYEQYF
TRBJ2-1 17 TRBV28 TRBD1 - TGTGCCAGCAGTTTACGGGCAGGGGGTATCTCCTACAATGAGCAGTTCTTC CASSLRAGGISYNEQFF
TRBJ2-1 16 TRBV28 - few TGTGCCAGCAGTCCTCTGACGGGGAGTTACTCCAATGAGCAGTTCTTC CASSPLTGSYSNEQFF
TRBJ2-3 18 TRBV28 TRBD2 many TGTGCCAGCAGCTACGGGACTAGCGGGAGGGCGAGGGGTGATACGCAGTATTTT CASSYGTSGRARGDTQYF